These 14 T cell receptor beta chains share one sample of origin, sequenced in a study of spatial heterogeneity in lung cancer. Which antigens these TCRs recognize remains unknown. TCRdb re-called the 5' RACE reads through MiXCR, storing one row per CDR3 protein. The data contain some 3,000 distinct CDR3 sequences, roughly half of them singletons. General study results and limits: Mutation counts in tumors were tracked by counts of expanded intratumoral alpha and beta TCRs.

Time point described: sample taken at primary tumor resection. The sequencing used lung tumor tissue, collected at surgery. These receptors all come from a male donor with early-stage non-small cell lung cancer.

The rearrangement links TRBV10-3 to TRBJ2-3; 9 nucleotides match TRBD1. Germline V gene data show CDR1 as ENHRY and CDR2 as SYGVKD. The CDR3 has 13 amino acids. The V segment lost 0 bases and the J segment 12 bases; nucleotides outside the gene matches: 4. As DNA, the CDR3 is TGTGCCATCAGTGAGTCCGGACAGGGGCGCCAGTATTTT. It codes for CAISESGQGRQYF.

CDR3 sequence (DNA): TGCAGTGCTAGAGCTGCGGAAACCGGGACAGGGAACACCGGGGAGCTGTTTTTT. It specifies CSARAAETGTGNTGELFF. The chain combines TRBV20-1 with TRBJ2-2, with 8 bases matching TRBD1. Germline-derived CDR1 and CDR2 are DFQATT and SNEGSKA (reference sequence). The CDR3 is 18 residues long. V dropped 1 base and J dropped 1; count of bases not matched to a gene: 11.

This clonotype was detected only a few times. The CDR3 protein is CASSYQGNYGYTF. The CDR3 region has the DNA TGCGCCAGCAGCTACCAGGGGAACTATGGCTACACCTTC. This chain links TRBV5-1 with TRBJ1-2; possible D gene TRBD1, 6 bases. Germline V gene lookup returns CDR1 SGHRS and CDR2 YFSETQ. The V and J ends lost 3 bases and 2 bases respectively, with 8 bases between them. The CDR3 covers 13 residues.

This clonotype was detected only a few times. The J gene is TRBJ2-5, the V gene TRBV11-1, with D tentatively TRBD1 or TRBD2 (6 bases each). The CDR3 spans 16 residues. Germline CDR1 and CDR2: SGHAT and FQDESV (reference sequence). V was clipped by 5 bases and J by 5 bases, with 21 bases between them. The CDR3 region has the DNA TGTGCCAGCAGCCCTGGCAGCGGAACAGGGAGGGAGACCCAGTACTTC. Translation: CASSPGSGTGRETQYF.

This rearrangement joins TRBV12-3 or TRBV12-4 to TRBJ2-4; 8 bases match TRBD1. Unmatched junction bases numbered 1, after V lost 2 bases and J lost 4 bases. The CDR3 spans 14 residues. The CDR3 region has the DNA TGTGCCAGCAGTTTACGACAGGGGAAAAACATTCAGTACTTC. Amino acids: CASSLRQGKNIQYF.

V is TRBV20-1 and J is TRBJ2-5, with a tentative D call TRBD2 (5 bases). This CDR3 spans 14 amino acids. Germline CDR1 reads DFQATT; CDR2 reads SNEGSKA (reference sequence). V shed 0 bases and J shed 2 bases, with 10 bases lying between them. For the CDR3, the DNA is TGCAGTGCTAGAGACCACCGGGATCAAGAGACCCAGTACTTC. It codes for CSARDHRDQETQYF.

This chain uses TRBV15 with TRBJ2-1; 7 nucleotides agree with TRBD1. This CDR3 region has 15 residues. The germline V gene has CDR1 LNHNV and CDR2 YYDKDF (reference sequence). V lost 5 bases and J lost 7; bases outside the gene matches: 11. DNA for the CDR3: TGTGCCACCAGCCCCGACAGGGCAAGGGGAAATGAGCAGTTCTTC. Translation: CATSPDRARGNEQFF.

The chain has TRBV7-6 and TRBJ2-2, with a weak D call TRBD1 (5 bases). Trimming removed 6 bases at V and 5 bases at J, with 19 bases between. This CDR3 spans 16 amino acids. Germline lookup yields CDR1 SGHVS and CDR2 FNYEAQ. This chain's CDR3 is CASRQGHWEKTGELFF. In DNA form, the CDR3 reads TGTGCCAGCAGACAAGGACACTGGGAAAAGACCGGGGAGCTGTTTTTT.

In this sample, this clonotype is medium-sized. The V call is TRBV5-1, the J call TRBJ1-4; 8 bases fit TRBD1. Trimming took 4 bases from V and 7 from J; bases not matched to a gene: 9. Looked up from germline, CDR1 is SGHRS and CDR2 is YFSETQ. The CDR3 length is 15 residues. CDR3: CASSIQGASSEKLFF. CDR3 DNA sequence: TGCGCCAGCAGCATTCAGGGGGCGTCAAGTGAAAAACTGTTTTTT.

This clonotype appeared once. J is TRBJ2-7 and V is TRBV6-1, with D tentatively TRBD1 (6 bases). Trimming removed 1 base from V and 0 bases from J, with 13 bases in between. The CDR3 is 16 amino acids. The germline CDR1 and CDR2 sequences are MNHNS and SASEGT. DNA for the CDR3: TGTGCCAGCAGTGAAGTGGGGACATATGGCTCCTACGAGCAGTACTTC. Translation: CASSEVGTYGSYEQYF.

The V and J genes are TRBV6-1 and TRBJ2-1; 10 bases are shared with TRBD1. Trimming at V came to 10 bases and at J to 8 bases, leaving 17 bases not matched to a gene. The CDR3 is made up of 16 amino acids. Germline CDR1 MNHNS, CDR2 SASEGT. The CDR3 sequence: CAIAKDRGLGGDEQFF. The CDR3 region has the DNA TGTGCCATCGCTAAGGACAGGGGGTTAGGTGGGGATGAGCAGTTCTTC.

This clonotype was observed a handful of times. The V call is TRBV11-2, the J call TRBJ2-2; no clear D gene. The CDR3 contains 12 residues. The V end was cut by 5 bases, the J end by 2 bases, with 3 bases between. Germline lookup yields CDR1 SGHAT and CDR2 FQNNGV. CDR3 sequence: CASSLNTGELFF. The CDR3 nucleotides are TGTGCCAGCAGCCTAAACACCGGGGAGCTGTTTTTT.

The V call is TRBV2, the J call TRBJ2-7; D may be TRBD1 (5 bases). CDR1 SNHLY and CDR2 FYNNEI come from the germline V gene. Trimming left V 4 bases short and J 0 bases short, with 10 bases between. CDR3 length: 14 residues. CDR3 bases: TGTGCCAGCAGTGGACAGCAAACCTCCTACGAGCAGTACTTC. It codes for CASSGQQTSYEQYF.

The rearrangement links TRBV18 to TRBJ2-3; D not certain. V was cut by 3 bases and J by 3 bases, with 4 bases left in between. CDR1 and CDR2 from the germline V gene are KGHSH and LQKENI. The CDR3 loop spans 12 amino acids. As DNA, the CDR3 is TGTGCCAGCTCACCCGGGACAGATACGCAGTATTTT. Amino acid sequence: CASSPGTDTQYF.